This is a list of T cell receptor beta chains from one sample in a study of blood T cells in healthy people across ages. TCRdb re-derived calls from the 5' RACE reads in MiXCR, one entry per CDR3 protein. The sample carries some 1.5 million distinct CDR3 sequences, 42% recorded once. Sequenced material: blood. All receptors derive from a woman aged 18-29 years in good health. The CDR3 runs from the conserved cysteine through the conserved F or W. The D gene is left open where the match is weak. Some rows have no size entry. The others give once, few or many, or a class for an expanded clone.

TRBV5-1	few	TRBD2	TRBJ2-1	TGCGCCAGCAGCTTGACTAGCGGGGGGCTCTATAATGAGCAGTTCTTC	CASSLTSGGLYNEQFF
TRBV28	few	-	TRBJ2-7	TGTGCCAGCAGTACGGACAGAGACTACGAGCAGTACTTC	CASSTDRDYEQYF
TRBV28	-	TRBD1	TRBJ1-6	TGTGCCAGCTTTTCGAGACAGGGGAGTAATTCACCCCTCCACTTT	CASFSRQGSNSPLHF
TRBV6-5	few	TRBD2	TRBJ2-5	TGTGCCAGCTGTCCAGCGGGGGGCGCAGAGACCCAGTACTTC	CASCPAGGAETQYF
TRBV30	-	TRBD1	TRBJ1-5	TGTGCCTGCAATACCGGGACAGTGAATCAGCCCCAGCATTTT	CACNTGTVNQPQHF
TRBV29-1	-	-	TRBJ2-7	TGCAGCGTTGGAGATCGGGCTAGATCGGGGGAGCAGTACTTC	CSVGDRARSGEQYF
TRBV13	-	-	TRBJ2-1	TGTGCCAGCAGCTTAGGCGGTGAGGGGTACAATGAGCAGTTCTTC	CASSLGGEGYNEQFF
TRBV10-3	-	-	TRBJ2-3	TGTGCCATCAGTGAGCCGAACGGGATTTACACAGATACGCAGTATTTT	CAISEPNGIYTDTQYF
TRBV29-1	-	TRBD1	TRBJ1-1	TGCAGCGTCGCAACAGGGGGGAACACTGAAGCTTTCTTT	CSVATGGNTEAFF
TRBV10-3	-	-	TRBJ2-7	TGTGCCATCAGTCCGGCCACTTCAGCGAGCTACGAGCAGTACTTC	CAISPATSASYEQYF
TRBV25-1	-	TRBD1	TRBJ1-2	TGTGCCAGCAGTGACGACAGGGGGCATTCTAACTATGGCCACACCTTC	CASSDDRGHSNYGHTF
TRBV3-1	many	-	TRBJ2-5	TGTGCCAGCAGCCAAAAAACGACAGTAGAGACCCAGTACTTC	CASSQKTTVETQYF
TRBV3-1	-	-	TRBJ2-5	TGTGCCAGCAGCCCGCTGCCTAGTCAGTACTTC	CASSPLPSQYF
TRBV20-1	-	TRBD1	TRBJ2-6	TGCAGTGCTAACCCGACGAGGCTGACAGGGACTGGGGCCAACGTCCTGACTTTC	CSANPTRLTGTGANVLTF
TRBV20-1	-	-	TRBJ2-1	TGCAGTGCTAGAACCCCGGGGAACAATGAGCAGTTCTTC	CSARTPGNNEQFF
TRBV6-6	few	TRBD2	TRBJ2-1	TGTGCCAGCAAACAGACTAGCGGGCGAAGCTCCTACAATGAGCAGTTCTTC	CASKQTSGRSSYNEQFF
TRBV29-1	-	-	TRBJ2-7	TGCAGCGTTGAAGTGGGCGGGTATGGCGAGCAGTACTTC	CSVEVGGYGEQYF
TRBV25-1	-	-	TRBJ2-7	TGTGCCAGCAGTGAAACGCGGAGCCTACGGTACAATGAGCAGTACTTC	CASSETRSLRYNEQYF
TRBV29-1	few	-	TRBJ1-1	TGCAGCGTTGAGCTGGTCAGGGGTGGCACTGAAGCTTTCTTT	CSVELVRGGTEAFF
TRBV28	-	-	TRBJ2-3	TGTGCCAGCAGTCCGAACCCCGGGTATACGCAGTATTTT	CASSPNPGYTQYF
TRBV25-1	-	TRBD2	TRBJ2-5	TGTGCCAGCAGTAAAACCGGGACTAGCGGGAGAGTTTTTGGGAATGAGCAGTACTTC	CASSKTGTSGRVFGNEQYF
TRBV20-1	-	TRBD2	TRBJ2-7	TGCAGTGCTAGAGCCCCGCGGACTAGCGGGAGTGAGCAGTACTTC	CSARAPRTSGSEQYF
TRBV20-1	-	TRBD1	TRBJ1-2	TGCAGTGCTAGAGATGAGACAGGGGTTGACTATGGCTACACCTTC	CSARDETGVDYGYTF
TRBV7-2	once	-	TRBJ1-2	TGTGCCAGCAGCTCGGGGCAAGCACGGGGCGGCGACTATGGCTACACCTTC	CASSSGQARGGDYGYTF
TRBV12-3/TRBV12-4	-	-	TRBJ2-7	TGTGCCAGCAGCCGACATCGCTACGAGCAGTACTTC	CASSRHRYEQYF
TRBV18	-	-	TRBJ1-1	TGTGCCAGCTCTCCCACTCCCAGGCTGAACACTGAAGCTTTCTTT	CASSPTPRLNTEAFF
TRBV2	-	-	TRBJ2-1	TGTGCCAGCAGTGAAATAGGGGCCAATGAGCAGTTCTTC	CASSEIGANEQFF
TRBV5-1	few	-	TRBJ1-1	TGCGCCAGCAGCTTGGTTGGCCAGGTTATGAACACTGAAGCTTTCTTT	CASSLVGQVMNTEAFF
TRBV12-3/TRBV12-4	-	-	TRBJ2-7	TGTGCCAGCAATGCGGGAAGCTTGGACGAGCAGTACTTC	CASNAGSLDEQYF
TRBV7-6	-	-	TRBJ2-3	TGTGCCAGCAGCTTAGTAGCGGCACCCACAGATACGCAGTATTTT	CASSLVAAPTDTQYF
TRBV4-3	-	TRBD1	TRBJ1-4	TGCGCCAGCAGCCAACAATTAATGCCGGGACAGGGATCAACTAATGAAAAACTGTTTTTT	CASSQQLMPGQGSTNEKLFF
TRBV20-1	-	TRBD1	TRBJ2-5	TGCAGTGCTAGGTGGGGACAGGAAGAGACCCAGTACTTC	CSARWGQEETQYF
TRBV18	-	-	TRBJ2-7	TGTGCCAGCTGGAGCGAGACAGGCCCTAGACCCGCCTACGAGCAGTACTTC	CASWSETGPRPAYEQYF
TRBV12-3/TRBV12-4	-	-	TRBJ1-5	TGTGCCAGCAGTTTACGACAGGCCCAGCCCCAGCATTTT	CASSLRQAQPQHF
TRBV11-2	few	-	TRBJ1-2	TGTGCCAGCAGCTTAGATTTAGGGAACTATGGCTACACCTTC	CASSLDLGNYGYTF
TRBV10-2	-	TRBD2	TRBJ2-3	TGCGCCAGCGGGCGGGAGCTGGGGGAAGATACGCAGTATTTT	CASGRELGEDTQYF
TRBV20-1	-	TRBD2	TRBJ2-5	TGCAGTGCTACAGCCCGTGGTGCGGGAGGGCAAGAGACCCAGTACTTC	CSATARGAGGQETQYF
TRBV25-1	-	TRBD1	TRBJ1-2	TGTGCCAGCAGTGAACCAGGACAGGGCAACTATGGCTACACCTTC	CASSEPGQGNYGYTF
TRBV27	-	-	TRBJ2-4	TGTGCCAGCAGGGGTGGATACATTCAGTACTTC	CASRGGYIQYF
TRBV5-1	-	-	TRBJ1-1	-	CASRVGSGTESFF
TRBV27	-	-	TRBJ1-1	TGTGCCAGCAGTCTTAACAGCAAAGCTTTCTTT	CASSLNSKAFF
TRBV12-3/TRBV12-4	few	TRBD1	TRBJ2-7	TGTGCCAGCAGTTTAAGGCAGGGGGCGCTTGAGCAGTACTTC	CASSLRQGALEQYF
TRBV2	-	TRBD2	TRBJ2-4	TGTGCCAGCAGTGTATTCGGGCTAGCGGGAGTAAGTCGGGAGTCGGCCAAAAACATTCAGTACTTC	CASSVFGLAGVSRESAKNIQYF
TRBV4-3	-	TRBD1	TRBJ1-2	TGCGCCAGCAGCCCCCTAGACAGGGGTGAATCTAACTATGGCTACACCTTC	CASSPLDRGESNYGYTF
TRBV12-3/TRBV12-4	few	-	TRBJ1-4	TGTGCCAGCAGTCCCGAGCCGACGGGTGAAAAACTGTTTTTT	CASSPEPTGEKLFF
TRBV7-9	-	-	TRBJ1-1	TGTGCCAGCAGCGCCTTCTCAGCCCCGAACACTGAAGCTTTCTTT	CASSAFSAPNTEAFF
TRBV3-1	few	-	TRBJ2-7	TGTGCCAGCAGCCAAGTAGCTACGGGGATCTACGAGCAGTACTTC	CASSQVATGIYEQYF
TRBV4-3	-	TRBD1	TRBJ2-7	TGCGCCAGCAGCCAAGAGGACAGGGACATTTACGAGCAGTACTTC	CASSQEDRDIYEQYF
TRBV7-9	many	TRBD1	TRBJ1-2	TGTGCCAGCAGTTTATCACAGGGGAACTATGGCTACACCTTC	CASSLSQGNYGYTF
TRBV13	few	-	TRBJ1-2	TGTGCCAGCAGTCACACGGGGAGGGACTATGGCTACACCTTC	CASSHTGRDYGYTF
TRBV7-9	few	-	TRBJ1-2	TGTGCCAGCAGCTTAGTTTCGGGGGATGGTGGTGGCTACACCTTC	CASSLVSGDGGGYTF
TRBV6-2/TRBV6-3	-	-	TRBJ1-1	TGTGCCAGCAGTTACATGGGGGGCACTGAAGCTTTCTTT	CASSYMGGTEAFF
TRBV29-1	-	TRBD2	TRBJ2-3	TGCAGCGTTGAAGATTGGACTAGCGGGGGGATAGATACGCAGTATTTT	CSVEDWTSGGIDTQYF
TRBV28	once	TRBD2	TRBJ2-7	TGTGCCGGCAGTAAACTAGACGGGAGGGGAAGGTCCTACGAGCAGTACTTC	CAGSKLDGRGRSYEQYF
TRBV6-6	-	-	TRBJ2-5	TGTGCCAGCAGAGACGGGCCGGCTGCTTATAATGAGCAGTACTTC	CASRDGPAAYNEQYF
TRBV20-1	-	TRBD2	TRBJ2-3	TGCAGTACTAGTCCGGTAGCGGGGGTAGATACGCAGTATTTT	CSTSPVAGVDTQYF
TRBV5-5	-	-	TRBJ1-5	TGTGCCAGCAGCTTGGGGCAGGCTAGCAATCAGCCCCAGCATTTT	CASSLGQASNQPQHF
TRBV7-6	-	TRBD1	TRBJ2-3	TGTGCCAGCAGTCGAACGGACAGGACCGTCACAGATACGCAGTATTTT	CASSRTDRTVTDTQYF